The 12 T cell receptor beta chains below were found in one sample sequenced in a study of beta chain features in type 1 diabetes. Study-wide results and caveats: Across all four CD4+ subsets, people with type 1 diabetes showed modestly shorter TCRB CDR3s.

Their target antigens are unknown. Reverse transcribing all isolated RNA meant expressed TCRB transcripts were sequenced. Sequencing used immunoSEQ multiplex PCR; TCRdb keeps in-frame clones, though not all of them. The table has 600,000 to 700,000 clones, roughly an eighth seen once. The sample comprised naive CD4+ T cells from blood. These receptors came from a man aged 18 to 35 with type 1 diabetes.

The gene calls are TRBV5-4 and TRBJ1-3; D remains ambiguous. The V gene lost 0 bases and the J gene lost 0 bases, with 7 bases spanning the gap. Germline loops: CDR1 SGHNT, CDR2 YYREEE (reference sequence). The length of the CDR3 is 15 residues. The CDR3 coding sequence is TGTGCCAGCAGCTTGGACCCCCTCTCTGGAAACACCATATATTTT. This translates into CASSLDPLSGNTIYF.

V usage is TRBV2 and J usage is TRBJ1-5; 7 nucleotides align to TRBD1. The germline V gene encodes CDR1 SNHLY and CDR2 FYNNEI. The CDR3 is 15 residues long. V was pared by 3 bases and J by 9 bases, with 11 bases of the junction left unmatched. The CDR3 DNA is TGTGCCAGCAGTGAGGAGGGACAGCGAATGGGGCCCCAGCATTTT. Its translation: CASSEEGQRMGPQHF.

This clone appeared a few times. The CDR3 is CASSSRWDSLSYNEQFF. The CDR3 DNA reads as TGTGCCAGCAGCTCTCGGTGGGACTCCCTTAGCTACAATGAGCAGTTCTTC. The J gene is TRBJ2-1, the V gene TRBV11-3; maybe TRBD2 (6 bases). This CDR3 comprises 17 residues. Trimming cost V 4 bases and J 3 bases, with 19 bases left between them. From germline, CDR1 is SGHNT and CDR2 YENEEA. The full variable domain, its missing parts supplied by reference TRBV11-3 and TRBJ2-1, is EAGVVQSPRYKIIEKKQPVAFWCNPISGHNTLYWYLQNLGQGPELLIRYENEEAVDDSQLPKDRFSAERLKGVDSTLKIQPAELGDSAVYLCASSSRWDSLSYNEQFFGPGTRLTVL.

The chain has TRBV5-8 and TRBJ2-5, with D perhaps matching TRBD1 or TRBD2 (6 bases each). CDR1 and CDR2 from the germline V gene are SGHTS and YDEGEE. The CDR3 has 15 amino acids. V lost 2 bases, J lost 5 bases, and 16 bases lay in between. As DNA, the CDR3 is TGTGCCAGCAGCTTTTACGTTGGGGGGCAGGAGACCCAGTACTTC. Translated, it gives CASSFYVGGQETQYF.

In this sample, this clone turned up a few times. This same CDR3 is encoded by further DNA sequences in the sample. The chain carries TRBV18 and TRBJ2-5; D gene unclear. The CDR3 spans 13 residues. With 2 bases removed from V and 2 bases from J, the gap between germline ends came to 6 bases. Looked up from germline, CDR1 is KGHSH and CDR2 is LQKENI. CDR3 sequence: CASSPRDQETQYF. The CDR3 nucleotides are TGTGCCAGCTCACCAAGGGATCAAGAGACCCAGTACTTC.

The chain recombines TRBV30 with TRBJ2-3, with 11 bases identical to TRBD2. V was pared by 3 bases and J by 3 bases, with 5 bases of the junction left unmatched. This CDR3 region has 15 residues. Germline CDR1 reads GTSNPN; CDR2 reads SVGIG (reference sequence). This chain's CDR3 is CAWRILAGVTDTQYF. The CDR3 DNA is TGTGCCTGGAGGATACTAGCGGGGGTTACAGATACGCAGTATTTT.

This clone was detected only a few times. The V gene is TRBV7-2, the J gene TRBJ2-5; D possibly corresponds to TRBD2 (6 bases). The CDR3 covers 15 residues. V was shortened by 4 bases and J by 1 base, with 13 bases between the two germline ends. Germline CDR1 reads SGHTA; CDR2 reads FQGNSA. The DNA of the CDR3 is TGTGCCAGCAGCTCGAGCGGGTACATCCAAGAGACCCAGTACTTC. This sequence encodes CASSSSGYIQETQYF.

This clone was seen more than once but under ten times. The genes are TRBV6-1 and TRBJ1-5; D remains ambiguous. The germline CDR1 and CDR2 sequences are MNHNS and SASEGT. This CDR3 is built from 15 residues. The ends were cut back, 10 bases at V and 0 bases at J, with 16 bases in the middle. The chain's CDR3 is CATKDQFGSNQPQHF. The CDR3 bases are TGTGCCACCAAGGACCAGTTCGGTAGCAATCAGCCCCAGCATTTT.

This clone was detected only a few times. CDR3 nucleotide sequence: TGTGCCAGCAGCCGAGGCAAAAACTATGGCTACACCTTC. It specifies CASSRGKNYGYTF. V is TRBV7-9 and J is TRBJ1-2; no definite D call. The CDR3 covers 13 residues. Germline values: CDR1 SEHNR, CDR2 FQNEAQ (reference sequence). Trimming left V 5 bases short and J 2 bases short, with 9 bases between.

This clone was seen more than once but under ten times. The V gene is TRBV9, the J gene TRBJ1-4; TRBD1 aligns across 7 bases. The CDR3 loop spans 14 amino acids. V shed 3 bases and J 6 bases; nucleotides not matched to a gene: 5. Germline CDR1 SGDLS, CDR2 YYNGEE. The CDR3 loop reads CASSGTGTDEKLFF. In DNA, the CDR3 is TGTGCCAGCAGCGGAACCGGGACAGATGAAAAACTGTTTTTT.

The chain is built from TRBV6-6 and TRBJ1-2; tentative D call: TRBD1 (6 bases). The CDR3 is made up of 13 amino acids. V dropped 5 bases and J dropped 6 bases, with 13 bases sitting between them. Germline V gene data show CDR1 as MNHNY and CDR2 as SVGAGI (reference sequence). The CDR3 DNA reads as TGTGCCAGCAGTCCCACAGGGCCGGATGGCTACACCTTC. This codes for CASSPTGPDGYTF.

This CDR3 is CASKRVASSGNTIYF. CDR3 bases: TGTGCCAGCAAGAGGGTCGCCTCCTCTGGAAACACCATATATTTT. The chain uses TRBV6-1 and TRBJ1-3; D gene unclear. CDR1 MNHNS and CDR2 SASEGT come from the germline V gene. With 7 bases removed from V and 0 bases from J, the gap between germline ends came to 13 bases. The CDR3 has 15 residues.